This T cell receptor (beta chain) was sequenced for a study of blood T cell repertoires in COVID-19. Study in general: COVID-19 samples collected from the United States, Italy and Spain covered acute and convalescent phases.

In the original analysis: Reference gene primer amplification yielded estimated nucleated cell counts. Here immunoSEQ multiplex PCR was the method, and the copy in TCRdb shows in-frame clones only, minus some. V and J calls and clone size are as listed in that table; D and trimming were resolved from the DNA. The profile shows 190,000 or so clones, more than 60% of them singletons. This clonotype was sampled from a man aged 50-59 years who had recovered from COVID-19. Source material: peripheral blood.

The CDR3 sequence: CASSLSGGDTQYF. CDR3 nucleotides: TGTGCCAGCAGTTTGAGCGGAGGAGATACGCAGTATTTT. The J gene is TRBJ2-3, the V gene TRBV27, with TRBD2 as a possible D gene (5 bases). The CDR3 runs to 13 residues. The V and J ends lost 3 bases and 5 bases respectively, with 9 bases between them. CDR1 and CDR2 from the germline V gene are MNHEY and SMNVEV (reference sequence).